The clone carrying this TCR beta chain has a handful of counts. What it binds is unknown. The read ends 3 residues early relative to the CDR3; the germline J gene fills the gap. Some clones are missing from TCRdb's copy, which holds only in-frame ones; the method was immunoSEQ multiplex PCR. This sample includes about 19,000 clones with no singletons; its ten biggest clones take up around 25%. This entry comes from a study of T cell clonality in common variable immunodeficiency. Findings and caveats of the study: Reportedly, TCR beta sequences from common variable immunodeficiency showed fewer deletions and N-nucleotide insertions. What drives increased CVID clonality needs T cell subpopulation sequencing.

Heparinized whole blood, 5 to 8 ml, came from each donor. Deletions cut 3 bases from V and 4 bases from J, with 15 bases between. The CDR3 runs 15 residues. The germline V gene encodes CDR1 LNHDA and CDR2 SQIVND (reference sequence). The sample taken for sequencing was peripheral blood mononuclear cells. This TCR derives from a human donor with common variable immunodeficiency. This chain uses TRBV19 with TRBJ1-1; maybe TRBD1 (5 bases). CDR3: CASSIVPGPGTEAFF. Incomplete CDR3 DNA: TGTGCCAGTAGTATTGTTCCAGGGCCGGGCACTGAA.